A selection of T cell receptor beta chains follows, all from one sample in a study of cytomegalovirus exposure and HLA in healthy donors. Profiled with immunoSEQ multiplex PCR; TCRdb holds only in-frame clones, not every one. The repertoire consists of approximately 50,000 clones, with around 82% occurring once and the leading ten covering 2% to 2.5%. Input material: PBMCs. The receptors originated from a boy younger than 18 in good health and CMV-seropositive. Both conserved end residues are part of each CDR3. D genes are given only for firm matches. Some rows have no size entry. The others give once, few or many, or a class for an expanded clone.

J gene	V gene	clone size	D gene	CDR3 protein	CDR3 DNA
TRBJ1-2	TRBV27	NA	TRBD1	CASSLRSGGHPYGYTF	TGTGCCAGCAGTTTACGTTCAGGGGGCCACCCCTATGGCTACACCTTC
TRBJ2-3	TRBV4-2	NA	NA	CASSPGGPTDTQYF	TGTGCCAGCAGCCCCGGGGGGCCCACAGATACGCAGTATTTT
TRBJ2-5	TRBV6-1	NA	NA	CASSLGGRGETQYF	TGTGCCAGCAGTTTAGGGGGGAGGGGAGAGACCCAGTACTTC
TRBJ1-1	TRBV6-6	NA	TRBD1	CASSYSDRGNTEAFF	TGTGCCAGCAGTTACTCGGACAGGGGGAACACTGAAGCTTTCTTT
TRBJ1-1	TRBV2	once	NA	CASSRMASNTEAFF	TGTGCCAGCAGCCGCATGGCCTCGAACACTGAAGCTTTCTTT
TRBJ2-2	TRBV6-6	NA	TRBD1	CASSEGQGNTGELFF	TGTGCCAGCAGCGAGGGACAGGGAAACACCGGGGAGCTGTTTTTT
TRBJ1-5	TRBV10-3	NA	TRBD1	CAISEETGWKPQHF	TGTGCCATCAGTGAGGAGACAGGGTGGAAGCCCCAGCATTTT
TRBJ1-6	TRBV10-3	few	NA	CAISPDSSYNSPLHF	TGTGCCATCAGTCCGGACAGCTCCTATAATTCACCCCTCCACTTT
TRBJ2-1	TRBV29-1	NA	NA	CSVQSSYNEQFF	TGCAGCGTACAAAGCTCCTACAATGAGCAGTTCTTC
TRBJ2-7	TRBV5-1	NA	NA	CASSLAAAYEQYF	TGCGCCAGCAGCTTGGCCGCAGCCTACGAGCAGTACTTC
TRBJ2-5	TRBV28	NA	TRBD2	CASSLGGGETQYF	TGTGCCAGCAGTTTGGGGGGGGGTGAGACCCAGTACTTC
TRBJ1-6	TRBV6-5	NA	NA	CASSYSQLSGSPLHF	TGTGCCAGCAGTTACTCGCAATTGTCGGGTTCACCCCTCCACTTT
TRBJ2-5	TRBV20-1	NA	NA	CSARGRETQYF	TGCAGTGCTAGGGGGAGAGAGACCCAGTACTTC
TRBJ1-2	TRBV4-1	NA	TRBD1	CASSPRQGFDGYTF	TGCGCCAGCAGCCCACGACAGGGTTTTGATGGCTACACCTTC
TRBJ2-5	TRBV5-1	NA	NA	CASRLLAGETQYF	TGCGCCAGCAGGCTACTAGCTGGGGAGACCCAGTACTTC
TRBJ1-1	TRBV19	NA	NA	CASRDFTEAFF	TGTGCCAGTAGGGACTTCACTGAAGCTTTCTTT
TRBJ2-7	TRBV28	NA	TRBD1	CASSLMRDRAYEQYF	TGTGCCAGCAGCCTAATGCGGGACAGGGCCTACGAGCAGTACTTC
TRBJ1-2	TRBV29-1	NA	NA	CSVGGGLTNYGYTF	TGCAGCGTTGGGGGGGGGTTAACTAACTATGGCTACACCTTC
TRBJ2-5	TRBV7-7	NA	NA	CASSSIVGAGETQYF	TGTGCTAGCAGCTCGATCGTGGGGGCAGGAGAGACCCAGTACTTC
TRBJ2-5	TRBV2	NA	NA	CASSLQGTTTTQYF	TGTGCCAGCAGTCTGCAGGGGACTACTACGACGCAGTACTTC
TRBJ1-6	TRBV13	NA	TRBD1	CASSLGQGVGIPLHF	TGTGCCAGCAGCTTAGGACAGGGGGTCGGTATACCCCTCCACTTT
TRBJ2-7	TRBV5-5	NA	NA	CASSLVSEQYF	TGTGCCAGCAGCCTCGTGAGCGAGCAGTACTTC
TRBJ2-7	TRBV4-1	NA	NA	CASSQALYEQYF	TGCGCCAGCAGCCAGGCCCTCTACGAGCAGTACTTC
TRBJ1-1	TRBV6-6	NA	NA	CASSYSIRITEAFF	TGTGCCAGCAGTTACTCAATCAGAATCACTGAAGCTTTCTTT
TRBJ2-2	TRBV27	once	NA	CASSLSGSGELFF	TGTGCCAGCAGTTTATCGGGGAGCGGGGAGCTGTTTTTT
TRBJ1-4	TRBV25-1	NA	NA	CASMGGGEKLFF	TGTGCCAGCATGGGGGGAGGAGAAAAACTGTTTTTT
TRBJ2-1	TRBV6-5	NA	NA	CASRPRTDLYNEQFF	TGTGCCAGCAGGCCCCGGACAGACCTTTACAATGAGCAGTTCTTC
TRBJ2-7	TRBV27	NA	TRBD1	CASSFHRTGTEQYF	TGTGCCAGCAGTTTTCATCGGACAGGGACCGAGCAGTACTTC
TRBJ1-4	TRBV25-1	NA	TRBD1	CASSETTGIGEKLFF	TGTGCCAGCAGTGAAACGACAGGGATAGGAGAAAAACTGTTTTTT
TRBJ1-3	TRBV5-3	NA	NA	CARSLAGGFGNTIYF	TGTGCCAGAAGCTTGGCCGGAGGTTTCGGAAACACCATATATTTT
TRBJ1-2	TRBV15	NA	NA	CATSPQGIYYTF	TGTGCCACCAGCCCCCAGGGGATCTACTACACCTTC
TRBJ2-7	TRBV5-8	NA	TRBD1	CASSVGTGLPYEQYF	TGTGCCAGCAGCGTCGGGACAGGGCTACCCTACGAGCAGTACTTC
TRBJ1-4	TRBV4-1	NA	NA	CASSQNRGAPQKLFF	TGCGCCAGCAGCCAGAATCGGGGGGCGCCTCAAAAACTGTTTTTT
TRBJ2-7	TRBV5-6	once	NA	CASSLMQSYEQYF	TGTGCCAGCAGCTTGATGCAGTCCTACGAGCAGTACTTC
TRBJ2-4	TRBV6-5	NA	NA	CASSYREKNIQYF	TGTGCCAGCAGTTACAGGGAGAAAAACATTCAGTACTTC
TRBJ2-4	TRBV6-5	NA	TRBD2	CASRRSSGGMNIQYF	TGTGCCAGCAGGCGGTCTAGCGGGGGGATGAACATTCAGTACTTC
TRBJ2-2	TRBV9	NA	TRBD2	CASSGLAGGPTGELFF	TGTGCCAGCAGCGGACTAGCGGGGGGGCCTACCGGGGAGCTGTTTTTT
TRBJ2-5	TRBV5-6	NA	TRBD1	CASSLQGLKETQYF	TGTGCCAGCAGCTTACAGGGGCTAAAAGAGACCCAGTACTTC
TRBJ1-5	TRBV7-6	NA	NA	CASSPLGQPQHF	TGTGCCAGCAGCCCTCTAGGACAGCCCCAGCATTTT
TRBJ1-1	TRBV6-1	NA	TRBD1	CASRTGTGGTEAFF	TGTGCCAGTCGAACCGGGACAGGGGGCACTGAAGCTTTCTTT
TRBJ2-1	TRBV19	NA	TRBD1	CASSPGQSSYNEQFF	TGTGCCAGTAGCCCGGGACAGTCTTCCTACAATGAGCAGTTCTTC
TRBJ1-2	TRBV5-1	few	TRBD1	CASSLDRGSNYGYTF	TGCGCCAGCAGCTTGGACAGGGGGAGCAACTATGGCTACACCTTC
TRBJ1-4	TRBV12-5	few	NA	CASGLEAGPNEKLFF	TGTGCTAGTGGTTTGGAGGCAGGGCCTAATGAAAAACTGTTTTTT
TRBJ1-5	TRBV6-5	NA	NA	CASSPGTSALQPQHF	TGTGCCAGTAGCCCCGGGACATCGGCCCTACAGCCCCAGCATTTT
TRBJ2-5	TRBV7-8	NA	NA	CASSHRDVTQYF	TGTGCCAGCAGCCACAGGGATGTGACCCAGTACTTC